These T cell receptor beta chains were read from a single sample in a study of T cell repertoires in cytomegalovirus infection. MiXCR, applied by TCRdb to the reads, yields one record per CDR3 protein. The table records about 89,000 distinct CDR3 sequences, 25% to 35% of them present only once. Antigen specificity for these receptors is unknown. This specimen was CD8+ T cells from cultured PBMCs, taken from culture after CMV antigen stimulation. The receptors stem from a human donor in good health (CMV status not recorded). Some clones in this sample may be carry-over from other donors' samples. CDR3s include the opening cysteine and the closing phenylalanine or tryptophan. D genes are given only for firm matches. The size entry is marked missing in some rows and otherwise reads once, few, many or a size class.

>TRBV7-6|TRBJ2-7|.|15|.
TGTGCCAGCAGCCCCTGGGCTAGCGAATCCTACGAGCAGTACTTC
CASSPWASESYEQYF
>TRBV19|TRBJ2-7|many|15|TRBD1
TGTGCCAGTAGTATAGAAGGGACAGGGGCCTACGAGCAGTACTTC
CASSIEGTGAYEQYF
>TRBV7-9|TRBJ1-6|.|16|.
TGTGCCAGCAGTCATCCCGGGACCCCCAAGAATTCACCCCTCCACTTT
CASSHPGTPKNSPLHF
>TRBV7-6|TRBJ2-7|few|16|.
TGTGCCAGCAGTGACCCGGAGGGGACGGGCTCCTACGAGCAGTACTTC
CASSDPEGTGSYEQYF
>TRBV6-1|TRBJ1-5|.|15|.
TGTGCCACCCTCTTGCGGGCGGATAGCAATCAGCCCCAGCATTTT
CATLLRADSNQPQHF
>TRBV6-5|TRBJ2-7|many|14|.
TGTGCCAGCAGTTACACACAGGACTACTACGAGCAGTACTTC
CASSYTQDYYEQYF
>TRBV7-9|TRBJ1-1|few|17|.
TGTGCCAGCAGCCGAGATAGGTCAGCCGCTGGTGGCACTGAAGCTTTCTTT
CASSRDRSAAGGTEAFF
>TRBV7-9|TRBJ1-2|.|13|.
TGTGCCAGCACCGGGGACGGCCCCTATGGCTACACCTTC
CASTGDGPYGYTF
>TRBV19|TRBJ2-1|.|13|.
TGTGCCAGTAGCCTAGGGATGGGCAATGAGCAGTTCTTC
CASSLGMGNEQFF
>TRBV6-2/TRBV6-3|TRBJ2-1|.|13|.
TGTGCCAGCAGTTACTGGAGGGGCAATGAGCAGTTCTTC
CASSYWRGNEQFF
>TRBV28|TRBJ2-7|few|16|TRBD1
TGTGCCAGCAGTTCCTGGGACAGAGGTATGGGGCACGAGCAGTACTTC
CASSSWDRGMGHEQYF
>TRBV6-1|TRBJ1-3|.|16|TRBD1
TGTGCCAGCAGTCGGGACAGGGCAAGCTCTGGAAACACCATATATTTT
CASSRDRASSGNTIYF
>TRBV14|TRBJ1-1|.|12|.
TGTGCCAGCGCGACGGTGAACACTGAAGCTTTCTTT
CASATVNTEAFF
>TRBV4-1|TRBJ2-4|few|13|.
TGCGCCAGCAGCCAAGGCTCGTCTGACATTCAGTACTTC
CASSQGSSDIQYF
>TRBV27|TRBJ1-4|.|15|TRBD1
TGTGCCAGCAGTACCCGGACAGGGGGGAGTGAAAAACTGTTTTTT
CASSTRTGGSEKLFF
>TRBV7-2|TRBJ2-3|few|12|.
TGTGCCAGCAGCGCCGGGACTGCCGTTCGTCATTTT
CASSAGTAVRHF
>TRBV2|TRBJ1-1|.|11|TRBD1
TGTGCCGGACAGGGTAACACTGAAGCTTTCTTT
CAGQGNTEAFF
>TRBV7-2|TRBJ2-3|many|14|TRBD2
TGTGCCAGCAGCTTAAGAGCGGGAACAGATACGCAGTATTTT
CASSLRAGTDTQYF
>TRBV6-6|TRBJ2-5|few|17|TRBD2
TGTGCCAGCAGTTACCCTGGGCTAGCGGGGGATGGAGAGACCCAGTACTTC
CASSYPGLAGDGETQYF
>TRBV28|TRBJ2-7|few|19|TRBD1
TGTGCCAGCAGTTTATTAATAGGGGGCACGGACCAACCTTTCTACGAGCAGTACTTC
CASSLLIGGTDQPFYEQYF
>TRBV29-1|TRBJ2-2|.|12|.
TGCAGCGTTGACTTCAACACCGGGGAGCTGTTTTTT
CSVDFNTGELFF
>TRBV4-1|TRBJ1-2|few|14|.
TGCGCCAGCCTTAAAGCGAAGGGGGACTATGGCTACACCTTC
CASLKAKGDYGYTF
>TRBV5-1|TRBJ2-7|.|14|.
TGCGCCAGCAGCCGTAGCGTTAGCTCCTACGAGCAGTACTTC
CASSRSVSSYEQYF
>TRBV9|TRBJ2-1|few|20|TRBD2
TGTGCCAGCAGCGTAGAAGGGACTAGCGGGGGCCATTACTCCTACAATGAGCAGTTCTTC
CASSVEGTSGGHYSYNEQFF
>TRBV20-1|TRBJ2-7|.|13|TRBD1
TGCAGTGCTAGAGGAGGGACAGGGTCCGAGCAGTACTTC
CSARGGTGSEQYF
>TRBV12-3/TRBV12-4|TRBJ1-3|few|13|.
TGTGCCAGCAGGCTGGGTTCTGGAAACACCATATATTTT
CASRLGSGNTIYF
>TRBV4-1|TRBJ1-4|.|16|.
TGCGCCAGCAGCCAAGGTCCCAACCCAACTAATGAAAAACTGTTTTTT
CASSQGPNPTNEKLFF
>TRBV29-1|TRBJ2-7|few|13|.
TGCAGCGTTGAAGAGGACAACTCCTACGAGCAGTACTTC
CSVEEDNSYEQYF
>TRBV6-6|TRBJ1-2|.|14|TRBD1
TGTGCCAGCAGTTGGGGGACAGGGGCGGTTGGCTACACCTTC
CASSWGTGAVGYTF
>TRBV6-6|TRBJ1-1|many|15|.
TGTGCCAGCAGTTACTCGAGGGGGGGGAACACTGAAGCTTTCTTT
CASSYSRGGNTEAFF
>TRBV13|TRBJ2-1|few|14|.
TGTGCCAGCAGTCTAAGGGGGGCCCACAATGAGCAGTTCTTC
CASSLRGAHNEQFF
>TRBV2|TRBJ1-5|.|16|.
TGTGCCAGCAGTGAAGTTTTCAGGGATAGCAATCAGCCCCAGCATTTT
CASSEVFRDSNQPQHF
>TRBV5-4|TRBJ1-6|many|13|.
TGTGCCAGCAGCTTGGACTATAATTCACCCCTCCACTTT
CASSLDYNSPLHF
>TRBV9|TRBJ2-3|.|15|.
TGTGCCAGCAGCGTATCCGGGGGCAAGACAGATACGCAGTATTTT
CASSVSGGKTDTQYF
>TRBV5-6|TRBJ2-3|few|13|.
TGTGCCAGCAGCCCGGGGGCAACAGATACGCAGTATTTT
CASSPGATDTQYF
>TRBV7-9|TRBJ2-5|few|18|TRBD2
TGTGCCAGCAGCCCCCCGGAAATAGCGGGGGCCACGGGGGAGACCCAGTACTTC
CASSPPEIAGATGETQYF
>TRBV20-1|TRBJ2-7|.|13|.
TGCAGTGCTAGAGGAAGACCCTCCTACGAGCAGTACTTC
CSARGRPSYEQYF
>TRBV2|TRBJ1-3|.|17|.
TGTGCCAGCAGTGAACCGGGGACGCCTAGCTCTGGAAACACCATATATTTT
CASSEPGTPSSGNTIYF
>TRBV2|TRBJ1-1|few|14|.
TGTGCCAGCAGTGAAGCACTGGTGCGCGCTGAAGCTTTCTTT
CASSEALVRAEAFF
>TRBV10-3|TRBJ1-2|many|16|.
TGTGCCATCAGTGAGTCGGAGCCCGGGGGAAAGGGTGGCTACACCTTC
CAISESEPGGKGGYTF
>TRBV28|TRBJ2-4|.|18|TRBD2
TGTGCCAGCAGTTTATTCGTCCGTGGGGGACTAGCGGCAAACATTCAGTACTTC
CASSLFVRGGLAANIQYF
>TRBV7-8|TRBJ2-7|few|15|TRBD2
TGTGCCAGCAGCTTAGGTAGTAGCGGGGCCTACGAGCAGTACTTC
CASSLGSSGAYEQYF
>TRBV7-4|TRBJ2-7|.|12|.
TGTGCCAGCAGCTTGGGGACGAACGAGCAGTACTTC
CASSLGTNEQYF
>TRBV20-1|TRBJ2-7|few|16|TRBD1
TGCAGTGCTAGAGATGTTGTGGCAGGGGGACCCTACGAGCAGTACTTC
CSARDVVAGGPYEQYF
>TRBV6-2/TRBV6-3|TRBJ1-1|.|15|.
TGTGCCAGCCAGGCTCTCCCCGCGAAGGACACTGAAGCTTTCTTT
CASQALPAKDTEAFF
>TRBV2|TRBJ2-5|.|12|TRBD1
TGTGCCAGTGATACAGGGGCCTGGACCCAGTACTTC
CASDTGAWTQYF
>TRBV7-9|TRBJ1-1|many|16|TRBD1
TGTGCCAGCAGCCCAACGACAGGGACGATCTACACTGAAGCTTTCTTT
CASSPTTGTIYTEAFF
>TRBV20-1|TRBJ2-1|.|13|TRBD1
TGCAGTGCCGGGACAGGGGGTTCCAATGAGCAGTTCTTC
CSAGTGGSNEQFF
>TRBV6-5|TRBJ2-1|.|13|.
TGTGCCAGCAGTTATACCCGGTACAATGAGCAGTTCTTC
CASSYTRYNEQFF
>TRBV12-3/TRBV12-4|TRBJ2-1|.|13|.
TGTGCCAGCAGTTGTCCTCGGTGCAATGAGCAGTTCTTC
CASSCPRCNEQFF